This T cell receptor beta chain was sequenced during a study of blood T cell repertoires in COVID-19. Study-level information: Samples representing acute and convalescent COVID-19 were sourced from the United States, Italy and Spain. Sources were T cells, B-cell-depleted T cells, or PBMCs; the material itself was cDNA or gDNA.

This CDR3 has 15 amino acids. Per the germline V gene, CDR1 is MGHRA and CDR2 is YSYEKL. Trimming left V 1 base short and J 6 bases short, with 13 bases between. In the study's own analysis: The authors estimated nucleated cell counts from reference gene primer amplification. Data came from immunoSEQ multiplex PCR; TCRdb stores just in-frame clones and leaves some out. From that table come the V and J calls and clone size; the DNA was used to work out D and trimming. The data hold 55,000 to 70,000 clones, with approximately 91% observed a single time. V and J are TRBV4-1 and TRBJ2-1; D not certain. The sequencing sample was made of peripheral blood. This clonotype was obtained from a woman in her 50s with active or convalescent COVID-19. The CDR3 region has the DNA TGCGCCAGCAGCCAAGTCGACCTCCCGGGCAATGAGCAGTTCTTC. Encoded protein: CASSQVDLPGNEQFF.